This TCR beta chain was sequenced during a study of beta chain features in type 1 diabetes. Whole-study results and caveats: Shorter TCRB CDR3s, moderately but significantly so, marked every one of the four CD4+ subsets in Type 1 diabetes patients.

Every bit of the isolated RNA underwent reverse transcription, so sequencing read expressed TCRB transcripts. Sequencing used immunoSEQ multiplex PCR; TCRdb keeps in-frame clones, though not all of them. The sample yields about 700,000 clones, around 15% seen once. On this clone: Its matching antigen is unknown.

A single heparinised blood sample, averaging about 100 mL, was obtained per donor. The V gene end was trimmed by 5 bases and the J gene end by 8 bases; junction bases not matched to a gene: 8. Germline-derived CDR1 and CDR2 are SNHLY and FYNNEI. This CDR3 comprises 15 residues. The sample consisted of naive CD4+ T cells from blood. The V call is TRBV2, the J call TRBJ1-6, with 8 nucleotides matching TRBD1. This sequence originates from a man in his late teens or twenties with type 1 diabetes. The CDR3 reads CASSLGQGGDSPLHF. CDR3 DNA sequence: TGTGCCAGCAGTCTAGGACAGGGAGGGGATTCACCCCTCCACTTT. Variable domain in full (rest from reference TRBV2 and TRBJ1-6): EPEVTQTPSHQVTQMGQEVILRCVPISNHLYFYWYRQILGQKVEFLVSFYNNEISEKSEIFDDQFSVERPDGSNFTLKIRSTKLEDSAMYFCASSLGQGGDSPLHFGNGTRLTVT.